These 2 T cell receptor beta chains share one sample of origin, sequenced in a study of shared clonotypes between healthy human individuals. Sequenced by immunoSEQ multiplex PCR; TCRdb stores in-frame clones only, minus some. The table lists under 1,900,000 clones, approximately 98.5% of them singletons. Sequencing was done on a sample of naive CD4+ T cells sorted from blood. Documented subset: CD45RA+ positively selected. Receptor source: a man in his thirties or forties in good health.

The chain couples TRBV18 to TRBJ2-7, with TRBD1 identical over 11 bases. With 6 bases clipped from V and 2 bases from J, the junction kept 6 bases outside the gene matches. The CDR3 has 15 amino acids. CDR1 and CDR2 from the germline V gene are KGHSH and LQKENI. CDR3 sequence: CASSLGQGEAYEQYF. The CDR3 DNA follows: TGTGCCAGCTCGTTGGGACAGGGGGAAGCCTACGAGCAGTACTTC.

This chain's CDR3 is CASSSVPGHGSSYNEQFF. CDR3 coding DNA: TGCGCCAGCAGCTCCGTCCCGGGACACGGAAGCTCCTACAATGAGCAGTTCTTC. The chain employs TRBV5-1 and TRBJ2-1; D perhaps matches TRBD1 (6 bases). This CDR3 is 18 amino acids long. Germline V lookup: CDR1 SGHRS, CDR2 YFSETQ. V shed 3 bases and J shed 0 bases, with 19 bases lying between them.